Listed here are 27 T cell receptor beta chains from one sample, sequenced in a study of T-cell memory formation after mild COVID-19 (dated by TCRdb to about 2021). Library generation was performed with 5' RACE. TCRdb lists the instrument as Illumina NovaSeq 6000. The public sequencing data were trimmed at Q25 with fastp and processed into clonotypes with MiXCR by TCRdb, which kept only in-frame beta chains. Records with the same CDR3 protein are collapsed into one entry carrying the most frequent genes and DNA. The sample contains a few hundred thousand distinct CDR3 sequences, around 8% of them found a single time. The ten largest clones capture about 22% of the sample. The source material was PBMCs or a T cell subset sorted from them (not recorded which). The receptors stem from a man between 18 and 35 years old who had mild COVID-19 (a few samples of this study predate the infection). The sample titles of this study are shuffled in the database, so cell type and time point are left out; the donor was told from shared clones.

This clonotype was observed a few times. The CDR3 sequence is CASSHKIDRGYGYTF. DNA of the CDR3: TGCGCCAGCAGCCACAAGATCGACAGGGGCTATGGCTACACCTTC. The chain links TRBV4-3 to TRBJ1-2; TRBD1 aligns across 8 bases. Germline V gene sequence: CDR1 LGHNA, CDR2 YSLEER. The CDR3 extends over 15 amino acids. J was trimmed by 4 bases and V by 3 bases; bases with no gene match: 7.

At least ten counts were recorded for this clonotype. The chain is built from TRBV12-5 and TRBJ2-1; maybe TRBD2 (5 bases). In germline, CDR1 is LGHNT, CDR2 FRNRAP. V shed 1 base and J shed 9 bases, with 10 bases lying between them. The CDR3 runs 13 residues. The CDR3 nucleotides read TGTGCTAGTGGTTTGGAAACTAGTAGTGAGCAGTTCTTC. It codes for CASGLETSSEQFF. Based on the CDR3 plus reference TRBV12-5 and TRBJ2-1, the full variable domain is DARVTQTPRHKVTEMGQEVTMRCQPILGHNTVFWYRQTMMQGLELLAYFRNRAPLDDSGMPKDRFSAEMPDATLATLKIQPSEPRDSAVYFCASGLETSSEQFFGPGTRLTVL.

This clonotype was observed a handful of times. The chain carries TRBV20-1 and TRBJ2-7; 7 bases agree with TRBD1. The CDR3 runs 15 residues. Trimming removed 0 bases from V and 6 bases from J; junction bases left unmatched: 11. Germline V gene sequence: CDR1 DFQATT, CDR2 SNEGSKA (reference sequence). In nucleotides, the CDR3 is TGCAGTGCTAGAGATCTGGGACAGCCGGCCCGCGAGCAGTACTTC. Amino acid sequence: CSARDLGQPAREQYF.

This clonotype has at least ten counts. This chain joins TRBV5-1 and TRBJ2-1; D is unclear. The ends were cut back, 6 bases at V and 8 bases at J, with 12 bases in the middle. Germline-derived CDR1 and CDR2 are SGHRS and YFSETQ. The length of the CDR3 is 12 residues. CDR3 region: CASTNNRDEQFF. The DNA of the CDR3 is TGCGCCAGCACCAACAACCGCGATGAGCAGTTCTTC.

This clonotype was counted a few times. The gene calls are TRBV20-1 and TRBJ2-1; D is perhaps TRBD2 (5 bases). The CDR3 totals 13 residues. Germline values: CDR1 DFQATT, CDR2 SNEGSKA (reference sequence). V was clipped by 6 bases and J by 0 bases, with 9 bases between them. The CDR3 sequence is CSAEGSSYNEQFF. The CDR3 DNA reads TGCAGTGCGGAAGGGAGCTCCTACAATGAGCAGTTCTTC.

V usage is TRBV6-1 and J usage is TRBJ2-1; D may be TRBD2 (6 bases). Germline V lookup: CDR1 MNHNS, CDR2 SASEGT. V lost 6 bases and J lost 0, with 21 bases in between. This CDR3 spans 18 amino acids. CDR3 coding DNA: TGTGCCAGCAGGAGGGGAGTCCGGGACTCGAGCTCCTACAATGAGCAGTTCTTC. This encodes CASRRGVRDSSSYNEQFF.

V is TRBV19 and J is TRBJ2-7; no reliable D call. CDR1 is LNHDA, CDR2 SQIVND, per germline (reference sequence). V lost 2 bases and J 3 bases, leaving 11 bases between the germline ends. This CDR3 region has 14 residues. The CDR3 is CASSIQGSLYEQYF. CDR3 DNA sequence: TGTGCCAGTAGTATACAAGGCTCGCTCTACGAGCAGTACTTC.

The chain couples TRBV12-3 or TRBV12-4 to TRBJ1-2, with 7 bases matching TRBD1. CDR3 length equals 14 residues. V shed 4 bases and J 3 bases; nucleotides not matched to a gene: 5. The CDR3 loop reads CASSSRGTDYGYTF. The CDR3 DNA is TGTGCCAGCAGTTCCCGCGGGACAGACTATGGCTACACCTTC.

The chain is built from TRBV6-6 and TRBJ2-3; no reliable D call. CDR3 length: 12 amino acids. V was clipped by 7 bases and J by 7 bases, with 12 bases between them. CDR1 is MNHNY, CDR2 SVGAGI, per germline (reference sequence). The CDR3: CASTVDVNTQYF. CDR3 in DNA: TGTGCCAGCACAGTGGACGTTAATACGCAGTATTTT.

This clonotype was found a few times. V is TRBV18 and J is TRBJ2-3; TRBD2 matches 13 bases. The CDR3 contains 18 residues. V dropped 1 base and J dropped 5; count of bases not matched to a gene: 9. CDR1 KGHSH and CDR2 LQKENI come from the germline V gene. CDR3: CASSPLAGTSGVEDTQYF. CDR3 bases: TGTGCCAGCTCACCACTGGCCGGGACTAGCGGGGTTGAAGATACGCAGTATTTT.

This clonotype was recorded many times. Here the CDR3 reads CASSQEAPQGQGPTDTQYF. Written as DNA, the CDR3 is TGCGCCAGCAGCCAAGAAGCCCCCCAGGGACAAGGACCCACAGATACGCAGTATTTT. J is TRBJ2-3 and V is TRBV4-1, with a possible D match to TRBD1 (6 bases). Germline V gives CDR1 MGHRA, CDR2 YSYEKL. The V gene lost 0 bases and the J gene lost 2 bases, with 21 bases spanning the gap. The CDR3 is 19 amino acids.

This clonotype was recorded at least ten times. CDR3 sequence: CASSRPHYHEQYF. CDR3 nucleotides: TGTGCCAGCAGCCGACCCCATTATCACGAGCAGTACTTC. The chain employs TRBV12-3 or TRBV12-4 and TRBJ2-7; D gene uncertain. This CDR3 spans 13 amino acids. The V and J ends lost 6 bases and 5 bases respectively, with 14 bases between them.

The chain has TRBV24-1 and TRBJ2-2, with 8 bases identical to TRBD1. The germline V gene has CDR1 KGHDR and CDR2 SFDVKD. The CDR3 length is 16 residues. After removal of 3 bases from V and 7 bases from J, the junction contained 9 bases not matched to a gene. The DNA of the CDR3 is TGTGCCACCAGTGATCCGGGGCAGGGGGCGAGCGGGGAGCTGTTTTTT. Translation: CATSDPGQGASGELFF.

This clonotype has more than one count but fewer than ten. This chain uses TRBV6-5 with TRBJ2-5; maybe TRBD2 (6 bases). Trimming removed 0 bases at V and 5 bases at J, with 10 bases between. Germline V gene lookup returns CDR1 MNHEY and CDR2 SVGAGI. The CDR3 length is 14 residues. CDR3 sequence reads: CASSYSEGLETQYF. The CDR3 DNA is TGTGCCAGCAGTTACTCGGAGGGGTTGGAGACCCAGTACTTC.

The chain joins TRBV6-2 or TRBV6-3 to TRBJ2-1; D is ambiguous. The V end was cut by 2 bases, the J end by 9 bases, with 8 bases between. CDR1 and CDR2 (germline): MNHEY, SVGEGT. The CDR3 extends over 12 amino acids. The CDR3 region is CASSYIATEQFF. CDR3 in DNA: TGTGCCAGCAGTTACATCGCGACTGAGCAGTTCTTC.

This clonotype was detected a few times. The chain employs TRBV7-3 and TRBJ2-1; D perhaps matches TRBD2 (7 bases). Trimming removed 3 bases at V and 6 bases at J, with 12 bases between. Germline CDR1 reads SGHTA; CDR2 reads FQGTGA. The CDR3 is 14 amino acids. This CDR3 reads CASSFGGGGNEQFF. In DNA form, the CDR3 reads TGTGCCAGCAGCTTTGGAGGGGGGGGCAATGAGCAGTTCTTC.

This clonotype was counted many times. V usage is TRBV7-2 and J usage is TRBJ2-2, with D tentatively TRBD1 (5 bases). V was pared by 3 bases and J by 3 bases, with 8 bases between. Germline V gene data show CDR1 as SGHTA and CDR2 as FQGNSA. CDR3 length: 14 amino acids. DNA of the CDR3: TGTGCCAGCAGCTTGGTAGGGGACACCGGGGAGCTGTTTTTT. The encoded protein is CASSLVGDTGELFF.

A few counts support this clonotype. The V call is TRBV7-9, the J call TRBJ1-1, with 7 bases fitting TRBD1. Germline V gene lookup returns CDR1 SEHNR and CDR2 FQNEAQ (reference sequence). The trim removed 4 bases at V and 7 bases at J, leaving 12 bases unmatched. The CDR3 runs to 15 residues. The DNA for the CDR3 is TGTGCCAGCAGCTACGCCGGGACAGACGGTATTGAAGCTTTCTTT. Its protein product is CASSYAGTDGIEAFF.

V gene TRBV5-1 combines with J gene TRBJ1-2; 7 bases map to TRBD1. This CDR3 has 14 residues. V lost 4 bases and J lost 4; bases outside the gene matches: 7. The V gene's germline CDR1 is SGHRS and CDR2 YFSETQ. The CDR3 sequence is CASSQGKGAYGYTF. The CDR3 DNA is TGCGCCAGCAGCCAGGGAAAGGGGGCCTATGGCTACACCTTC.

This clonotype was picked up a small number of times. The V call is TRBV9, the J call TRBJ1-5, with no clear D. The CDR3 covers 14 residues. Trimming took 4 bases from V and 6 from J, leaving 14 bases between them. The germline V gene encodes CDR1 SGDLS and CDR2 YYNGEE. The CDR3 spells CASSPDGSLQPQHF. The CDR3 region has the DNA TGTGCCAGCAGCCCTGACGGGAGCCTTCAGCCCCAGCATTTT.

This clonotype has a count of ten or more. The chain has TRBV6-2 or TRBV6-3 and TRBJ1-2; D uncertain. Germline V gives CDR1 MNHEY, CDR2 SVGEGT. V gave up 8 bases and J gave up 1 base, with 14 bases separating them. The CDR3 extends over 14 amino acids. The CDR3 loop reads CASSEDGDNYGYTF. The CDR3 nucleotides are TGTGCCAGCTCAGAAGACGGGGATAACTATGGCTACACCTTC.

This clonotype has more than one count but fewer than ten. V gene TRBV7-2 combines with J gene TRBJ2-3, with 13 bases lining up with TRBD2. With V trimmed by 0 bases and J by 1 base, 7 bases remained unmatched. CDR3 size: 19 residues. The germline V gene encodes CDR1 SGHTA and CDR2 FQGNSA. The CDR3: CASSLAQLAGGRGTDTQYF. DNA of the CDR3: TGTGCCAGCAGCTTAGCGCAACTAGCGGGGGGGCGGGGCACAGATACGCAGTATTTT. Filled out from reference TRBV7-2 and TRBJ2-3, the complete variable domain reads GAGVSQSPSNKVTEKGKDVELRCDPISGHTALYWYRQSLGQGLEFLIYFQGNSAPDKSGLPSDRFSAERTGGSVSTLTIQRTQQEDSAVYLCASSLAQLAGGRGTDTQYFGPGTRLTVL.

V is TRBV7-2 and J is TRBJ2-2; D gene uncertain. Germline-derived CDR1 and CDR2 are SGHTA and FQGNSA. The ends were cut back, 4 bases at V and 4 bases at J, with 7 bases in the middle. The CDR3 consists of 13 residues. The CDR3, as DNA: TGTGCCAGCAGCTCACCCTCCACCGGGGAGCTGTTTTTT. It encodes CASSSPSTGELFF.

The chain uses TRBV7-9 and TRBJ2-7; 7 nucleotides agree with TRBD2. J lost 4 bases, V lost 5 bases, and 5 bases had no gene match. The CDR3 sequence is 13 residues long. Germline assignment: CDR1 SEHNR and CDR2 FQNEAQ (reference sequence). The CDR3 nucleotides read TGTGCCAGCAGCCCTAAGGGAGGGTACGAGCAGTACGTC. This translates into CASSPKGGYEQYV.

The V and J genes are TRBV20-1 and TRBJ1-1; D is unresolved. V lost 6 bases and J 8 bases, leaving 16 bases between the germline ends. The CDR3 sequence is 12 residues long. In germline, CDR1 is DFQATT, CDR2 SNEGSKA (reference sequence). The chain's CDR3 is CSAPPRHKEAFF. CDR3 bases: TGCAGTGCCCCCCCCAGACACAAAGAAGCTTTCTTT.

The V call is TRBV12-3 or TRBV12-4, the J call TRBJ1-2; D is ambiguous. Trimming left V 1 base short and J 5 bases short, with 8 bases between. The CDR3 contains 13 residues. Written as DNA, the CDR3 is TGTGCCAGCAGTTTAGGCCAGATTTATGGCTACACCTTC. Translated, it gives CASSLGQIYGYTF.

This clonotype was seen a handful of times. The rearrangement joins TRBV10-3 to TRBJ1-1, with TRBD1 matching 8 bases. The CDR3 loop spans 16 amino acids. From germline, CDR1 is ENHRY and CDR2 SYGVKD. V shed 5 bases, J shed 2 bases, and the junction held 10 bases outside the gene matches. As DNA, the CDR3 is TGTGCCATCAGTACCGACAGGGGTTCGGGAAACACTGAAGCTTTCTTT. Its protein product is CAISTDRGSGNTEAFF.